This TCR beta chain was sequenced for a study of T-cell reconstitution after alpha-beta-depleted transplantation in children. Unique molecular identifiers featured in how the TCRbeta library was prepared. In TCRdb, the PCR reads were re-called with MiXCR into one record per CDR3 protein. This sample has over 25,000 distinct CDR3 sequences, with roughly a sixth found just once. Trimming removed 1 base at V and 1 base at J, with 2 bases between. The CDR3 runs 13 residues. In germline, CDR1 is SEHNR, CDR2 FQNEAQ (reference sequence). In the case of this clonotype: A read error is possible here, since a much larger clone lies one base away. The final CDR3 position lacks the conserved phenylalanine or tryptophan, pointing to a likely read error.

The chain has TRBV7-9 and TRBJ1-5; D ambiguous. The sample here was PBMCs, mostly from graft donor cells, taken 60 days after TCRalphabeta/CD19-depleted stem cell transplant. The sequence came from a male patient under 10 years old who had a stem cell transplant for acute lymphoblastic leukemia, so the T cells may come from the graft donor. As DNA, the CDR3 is TGTGCCAGCAGCTTAGACAGCAATCAGCCCCAGCATGTT. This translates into CASSLDSNQPQHV.